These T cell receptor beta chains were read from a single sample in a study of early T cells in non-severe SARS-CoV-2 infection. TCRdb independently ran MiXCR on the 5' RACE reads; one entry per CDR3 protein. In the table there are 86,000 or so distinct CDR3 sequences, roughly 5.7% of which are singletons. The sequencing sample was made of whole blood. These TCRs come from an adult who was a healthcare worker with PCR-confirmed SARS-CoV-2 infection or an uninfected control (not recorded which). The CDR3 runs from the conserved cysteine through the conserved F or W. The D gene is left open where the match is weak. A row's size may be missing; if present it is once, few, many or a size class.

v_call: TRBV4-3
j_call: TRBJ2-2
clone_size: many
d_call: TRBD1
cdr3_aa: CASSQAGTGLAGELFF
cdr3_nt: TGCGCCAGCAGCCAGGCCGGGACAGGGTTGGCCGGGGAGCTGTTTTTT

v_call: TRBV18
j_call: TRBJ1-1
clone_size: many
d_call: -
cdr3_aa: CASLKTGLNTEAFF
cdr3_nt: TGTGCCAGCTTAAAAACAGGACTGAACACTGAAGCTTTCTTT

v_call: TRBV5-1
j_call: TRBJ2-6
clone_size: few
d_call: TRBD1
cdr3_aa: CASSLAGGATGANVLTF
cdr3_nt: TGCGCCAGCAGCTTGGCAGGGGGCGCTACTGGGGCCAACGTCCTGACTTTC

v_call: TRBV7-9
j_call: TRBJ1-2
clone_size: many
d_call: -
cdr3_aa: CASSSEVAYTF
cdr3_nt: TGTGCCAGCAGCTCAGAGGTAGCCTACACCTTC

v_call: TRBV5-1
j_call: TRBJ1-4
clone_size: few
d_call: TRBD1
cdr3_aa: CASRSGQGNEKLFF
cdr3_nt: TGCGCCAGCAGGTCGGGACAGGGGAATGAAAAACTGTTTTTT

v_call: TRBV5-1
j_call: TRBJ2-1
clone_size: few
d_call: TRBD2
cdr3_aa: CASSFVVGQLADLYNEQFF
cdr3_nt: TGCGCCAGCAGCTTCGTGGTGGGTCAACTAGCGGATCTGTACAATGAGCAGTTCTTC

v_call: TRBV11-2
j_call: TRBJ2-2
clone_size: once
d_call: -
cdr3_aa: CASSYGTSFLGELFF
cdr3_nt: TGTGCCAGCAGCTACGGGACTTCTTTTCTAGGGGAGCTGTTTTTT

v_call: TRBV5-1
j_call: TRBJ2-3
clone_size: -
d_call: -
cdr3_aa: CASSLVGRSAQYF
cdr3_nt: TGCGCCAGCAGCTTGGTAGGGAGATCTGCGCAGTATTTT

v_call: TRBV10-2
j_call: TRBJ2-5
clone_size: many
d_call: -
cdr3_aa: CASSESVFGGDGFF
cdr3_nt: TGCGCCAGCAGTGAGTCAGTGTTTGGTGGGGACGGTTTCTTC

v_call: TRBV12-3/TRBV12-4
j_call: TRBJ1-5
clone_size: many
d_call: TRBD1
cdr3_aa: CASRGQAAPNQPQHF
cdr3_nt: TGTGCCAGCAGGGGACAGGCTGCACCTAATCAGCCCCAGCATTTT

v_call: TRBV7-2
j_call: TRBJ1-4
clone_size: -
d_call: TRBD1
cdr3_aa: CASSLVPGQLQEKLFF
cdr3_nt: TGTGCCAGCAGCTTAGTCCCGGGACAGCTGCAGGAAAAACTGTTTTTT

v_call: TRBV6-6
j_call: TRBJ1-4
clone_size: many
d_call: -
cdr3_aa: CASSKGTANEKLFF
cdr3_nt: TGTGCCAGCAGTAAAGGGACGGCTAATGAAAAACTGTTTTTT

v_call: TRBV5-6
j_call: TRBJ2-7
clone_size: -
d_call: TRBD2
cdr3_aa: CASSPVAGGPHEQYF
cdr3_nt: TGTGCCAGCAGCCCGGTAGCGGGAGGGCCGCACGAGCAGTACTTC

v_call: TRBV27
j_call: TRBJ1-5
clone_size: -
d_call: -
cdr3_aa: CASSPRGQSQPQHF
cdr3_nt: TGTGCCAGCAGTCCCCGAGGACAGTCCCAGCCCCAGCATTTT

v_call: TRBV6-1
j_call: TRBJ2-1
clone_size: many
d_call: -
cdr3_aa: CASRHWDNEQFF
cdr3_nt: TGTGCCAGCAGACACTGGGACAATGAGCAGTTCTTC

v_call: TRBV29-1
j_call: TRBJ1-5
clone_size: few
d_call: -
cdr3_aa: CSVSRGNNQPQHF
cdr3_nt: TGCAGCGTTTCAAGGGGGAACAATCAGCCCCAGCATTTT

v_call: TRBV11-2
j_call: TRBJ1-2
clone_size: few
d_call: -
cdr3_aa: CASSPGEVYGYTF
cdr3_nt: TGTGCCAGCAGCCCAGGGGAAGTCTATGGCTACACCTTC

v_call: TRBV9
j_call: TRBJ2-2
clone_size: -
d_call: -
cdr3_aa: CASSAGLSRFGELFF
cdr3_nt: TGTGCCAGCAGCGCTGGACTATCGCGTTTCGGGGAGCTGTTTTTT

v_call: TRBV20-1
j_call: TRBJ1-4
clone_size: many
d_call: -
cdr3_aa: CSASGHTGYDDEKLFF
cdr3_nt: TGCAGTGCTAGCGGACACACAGGGTACGACGACGAAAAACTGTTTTTT

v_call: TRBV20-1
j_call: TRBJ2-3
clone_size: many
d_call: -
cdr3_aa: CSASPEGIQDQETTDTQYF
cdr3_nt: TGCAGTGCTAGCCCGGAGGGGATCCAAGATCAAGAGACAACAGATACGCAGTATTTT

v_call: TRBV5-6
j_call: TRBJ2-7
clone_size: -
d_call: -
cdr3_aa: CASSILGYEQYF
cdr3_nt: TGTGCCAGCAGCATCCTGGGATACGAGCAGTACTTC

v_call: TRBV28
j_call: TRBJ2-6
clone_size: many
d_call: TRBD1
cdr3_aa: CASSFWQGVSGANVLTF
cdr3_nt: TGTGCCAGCAGTTTCTGGCAGGGGGTCTCTGGGGCCAACGTCCTGACTTTC

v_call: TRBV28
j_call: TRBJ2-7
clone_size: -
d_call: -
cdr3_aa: CASGRWEQYF
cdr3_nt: TGTGCCAGTGGGAGGTGGGAGCAGTACTTC

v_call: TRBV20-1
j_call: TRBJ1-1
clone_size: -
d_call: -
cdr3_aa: CSAREGSHTEAFF
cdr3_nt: TGCAGTGCTAGAGAGGGTAGTCACACTGAAGCTTTCTTT

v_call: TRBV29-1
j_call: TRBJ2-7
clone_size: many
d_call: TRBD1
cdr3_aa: CSVEPGQDRKQYF
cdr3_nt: TGCAGCGTCGAACCGGGACAGGATCGTAAGCAGTACTTC

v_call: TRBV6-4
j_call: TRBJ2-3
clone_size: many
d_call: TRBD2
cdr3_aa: CASSERSGSGADTQYF
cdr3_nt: TGTGCCAGCAGTGAGAGGAGCGGGAGTGGCGCAGATACGCAGTATTTT

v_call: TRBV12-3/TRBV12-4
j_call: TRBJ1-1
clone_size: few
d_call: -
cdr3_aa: CASRREWDTEAFF
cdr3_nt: TGTGCCAGCAGGAGAGAGTGGGACACTGAAGCTTTCTTT

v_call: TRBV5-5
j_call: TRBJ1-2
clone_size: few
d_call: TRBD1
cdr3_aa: CASSGITGTAHGYTF
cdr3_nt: TGTGCCAGCAGCGGTATTACCGGGACAGCCCATGGCTACACCTTC

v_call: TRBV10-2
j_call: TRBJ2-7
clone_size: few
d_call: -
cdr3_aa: CASSEGIAYEQYF
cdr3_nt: TGCGCCAGCAGTGAGGGGATAGCCTACGAGCAGTACTTC

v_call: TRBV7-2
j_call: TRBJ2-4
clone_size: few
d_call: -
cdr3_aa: CASSQMGGFYIQYF
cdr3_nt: TGTGCCAGCAGCCAAATGGGAGGTTTTTACATTCAGTACTTC

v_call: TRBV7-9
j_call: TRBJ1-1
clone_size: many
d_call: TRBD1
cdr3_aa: CASSAGDSMNTEAFF
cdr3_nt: TGTGCCAGCAGCGCTGGGGACAGCATGAACACTGAAGCTTTCTTT

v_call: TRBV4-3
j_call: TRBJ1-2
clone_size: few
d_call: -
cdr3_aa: CASSQEPGGSDYTF
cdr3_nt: TGCGCCAGCAGCCAAGAGCCGGGGGGGTCCGACTACACCTTC

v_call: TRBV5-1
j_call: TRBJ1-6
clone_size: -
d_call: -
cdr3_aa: CASALQGIQYNSPLHF
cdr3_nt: TGCGCCAGCGCACTACAGGGAATTCAGTATAATTCACCCCTCCACTTT

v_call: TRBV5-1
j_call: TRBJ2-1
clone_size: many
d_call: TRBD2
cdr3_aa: CASSLVGTNDNEQFF
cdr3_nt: TGCGCCAGCAGCTTGGTAGGGACTAACGACAATGAGCAGTTCTTC

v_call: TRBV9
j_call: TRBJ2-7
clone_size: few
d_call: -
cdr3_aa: CASSVREGSSYEQYF
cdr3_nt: TGTGCCAGCAGCGTACGTGAGGGGTCTTCCTACGAGCAGTACTTC

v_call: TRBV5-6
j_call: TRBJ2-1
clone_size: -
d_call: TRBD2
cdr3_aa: CASSPLGLAGRNEQFF
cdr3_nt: TGTGCCAGCAGCCCACTGGGCCTAGCGGGACGAAATGAGCAGTTCTTC

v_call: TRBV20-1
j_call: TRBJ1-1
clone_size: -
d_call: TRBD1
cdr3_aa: CSAGQGATEAFF
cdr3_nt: TGCAGTGCTGGACAGGGGGCCACTGAAGCTTTCTTT

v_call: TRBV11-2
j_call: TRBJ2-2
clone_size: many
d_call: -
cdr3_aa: CASRISTRVSNTWELFF
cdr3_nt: TGTGCCAGCAGAATTTCCACCCGGGTATCAAACACCTGGGAGCTGTTTTTT

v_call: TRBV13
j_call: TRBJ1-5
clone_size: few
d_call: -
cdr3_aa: CASSFQGGNQPQHF
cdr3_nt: TGTGCCAGCAGCTTCCAGGGCGGCAATCAGCCCCAGCATTTT

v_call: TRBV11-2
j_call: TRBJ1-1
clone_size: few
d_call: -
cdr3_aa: CASSSSSGTRNTEAFF
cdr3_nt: TGTGCCAGCAGCTCATCCTCCGGGACACGGAACACTGAAGCTTTCTTT

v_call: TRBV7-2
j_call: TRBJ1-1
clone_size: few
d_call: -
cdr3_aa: CASSLRQNNEAFF
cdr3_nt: TGTGCCAGCAGCTTACGACAGAACAATGAAGCTTTCTTT

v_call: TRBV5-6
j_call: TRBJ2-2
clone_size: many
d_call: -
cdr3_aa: CASRRTGTANTGELFF
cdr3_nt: TGTGCCAGCAGGAGAACCGGGACGGCGAACACCGGGGAGCTGTTTTTT

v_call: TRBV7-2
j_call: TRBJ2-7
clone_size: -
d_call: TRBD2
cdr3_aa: CASTTSGGSYEQYF
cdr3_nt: TGTGCCAGCACCACGAGCGGGGGCTCCTACGAGCAGTACTTC

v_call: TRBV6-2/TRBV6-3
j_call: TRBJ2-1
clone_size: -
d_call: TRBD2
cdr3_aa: CASSTSGKSEQFF
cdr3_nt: TGTGCCAGCAGTACTAGCGGGAAGAGTGAGCAGTTCTTC

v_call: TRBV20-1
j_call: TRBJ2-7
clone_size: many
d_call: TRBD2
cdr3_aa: CSASHISGTYEQYF
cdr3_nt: TGCAGTGCTAGTCATATTAGCGGGACCTACGAGCAGTACTTC

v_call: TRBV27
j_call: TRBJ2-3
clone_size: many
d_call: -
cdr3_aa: CASSSRTASTDTQYF
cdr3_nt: TGTGCCAGCAGTTCGCGGACAGCTAGCACAGATACGCAGTATTTT

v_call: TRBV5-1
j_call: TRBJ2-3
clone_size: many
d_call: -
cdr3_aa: CASSPGHTDTQYF
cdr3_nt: TGCGCCAGCAGCCCAGGACACACAGATACGCAGTATTTT

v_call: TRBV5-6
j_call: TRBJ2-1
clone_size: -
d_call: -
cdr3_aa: CASSIHNEQFF
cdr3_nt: TGTGCCAGCAGCATACACAATGAGCAGTTCTTC

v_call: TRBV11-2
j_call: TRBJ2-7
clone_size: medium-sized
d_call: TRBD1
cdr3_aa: CASSLVAGTGLLRSYEQYF
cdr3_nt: TGTGCCAGCAGCTTAGTTGCCGGGACAGGACTCTTACGGTCCTACGAGCAGTACTTC

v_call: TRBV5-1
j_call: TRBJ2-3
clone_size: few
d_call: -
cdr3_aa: CASSLDAGQSTQYF
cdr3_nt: TGCGCCAGCAGCTTGGACGCGGGGCAGAGTACGCAGTATTTT

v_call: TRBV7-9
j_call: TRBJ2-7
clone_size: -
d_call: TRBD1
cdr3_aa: CASSLDPGQGNYEQYF
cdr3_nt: TGTGCCAGCAGCTTGGATCCGGGACAGGGGAACTACGAGCAGTACTTC

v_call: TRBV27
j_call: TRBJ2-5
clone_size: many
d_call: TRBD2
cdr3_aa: CASWGGGPRETQYF
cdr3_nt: TGTGCCAGCTGGGGGGGTGGCCCTCGGGAGACCCAGTACTTC

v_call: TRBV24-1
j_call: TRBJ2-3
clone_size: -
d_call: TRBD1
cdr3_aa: CATSDLQGASTDTQYF
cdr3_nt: TGTGCCACCAGTGATTTGCAGGGGGCGAGCACAGATACGCAGTATTTT

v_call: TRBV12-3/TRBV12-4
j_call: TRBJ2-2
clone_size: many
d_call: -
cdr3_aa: CASSLAETRELFF
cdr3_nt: TGTGCCAGCAGTTTAGCGGAAACCCGGGAGCTGTTTTTT